This T cell receptor (beta chain) was identified during a study of blood T cell repertoires in COVID-19. In the study overall: From the United States, Italy and Spain came samples of acute and convalescent COVID-19. The analysed material was cDNA or gDNA that came from T cells, B-cell-depleted T cells, or PBMCs.

Original methodology: Amplified reference gene primers provided the basis for estimating nucleated cell counts. TCRdb's copy holds only in-frame clones and misses some; the assay was immunoSEQ multiplex PCR. From that table come the V and J calls and clone size; the DNA was used to work out D and trimming. The repertoire includes some 160,000 clones, approximately 91% of them detected once, and 2% to 3% sits in the top ten. V gave up 3 bases and J gave up 2 bases, with 11 bases separating them. Germline V gene lookup returns CDR1 SGHRS and CDR2 YFSETQ. The CDR3 is 15 amino acids. The receptor was derived from a man aged 18 to 30 with acute or convalescent COVID-19. The V gene is TRBV5-1, the J gene TRBJ2-2; D possibly corresponds to TRBD1 (6 bases). The specimen sequenced was peripheral blood. CDR3: CASSSGVFNTGELFF. The DNA for the CDR3 is TGCGCCAGCAGCTCAGGGGTTTTCAACACCGGGGAGCTGTTTTTT.